What follows are 31 T cell receptor beta chains derived from one specimen sequenced in a study of beta chain features in type 1 diabetes. Study-level results: There was a moderate but significant shortening of TCRB CDR3s in all four CD4+ subsets of Type 1 diabetes patients.

cDNA synthesis used the whole RNA isolate, giving expressed TCRB sequences. The table came from immunoSEQ multiplex PCR; TCRdb's copy has only in-frame clones and leaves some out. There are 600,000 to 750,000 clones in the sample; roughly 12% occur only once, and roughly 0.11% lies in the top ten. What these receptors recognize is not known. The sample taken for sequencing was naive CD4+ T cells from blood. These receptors were obtained from a man aged 25-45 years with type 1 diabetes.

The rearrangement links TRBV11-2 to TRBJ1-3; 9 nucleotides agree with TRBD1. V shed 4 bases, J shed 4 bases, and the junction held 8 bases outside the gene matches. CDR1 is SGHAT, CDR2 FQNNGV, per germline. The CDR3 has 16 residues. The CDR3 sequence: CASSSPGQGPGNTIYF. Here the CDR3 DNA reads TGTGCCAGCAGCTCTCCGGGACAGGGACCCGGAAACACCATATATTTT. Using reference TRBV11-2 and TRBJ1-3 for the parts outside the CDR3, the full variable domain is EAGVAQSPRYKIIEKRQSVAFWCNPISGHATLYWYQQILGQGPKLLIQFQNNGVVDDSQLPKDRFSAERLKGVDSTLKIQPAKLEDSAVYLCASSSPGQGPGNTIYFGEGSWLTVV.

This clone was detected only once. The gene calls are TRBV7-9 and TRBJ1-2; 7 nucleotides align to TRBD1. J gave up 14 bases and V 1 base, and 13 bases lay outside the gene matches. This CDR3 region has 14 residues. The germline CDR1 and CDR2 sequences are SEHNR and FQNEAQ (reference sequence). The CDR3 here is CASSLGPNTQGVTF. In DNA, the CDR3 is TGTGCCAGCAGCTTAGGCCCTAACACGCAGGGGGTGACCTTC.

The J gene is TRBJ1-2, the V gene TRBV7-2; no clear D gene. Between the trimmed V and J ends, which lost 3 bases and 2 bases, there was a span of 10 bases. This CDR3 is built from 14 residues. CDR1 SGHTA and CDR2 FQGNSA come from the germline V gene. CDR3 bases: TGTGCCAGCAGCTTTCAAATCGCGAACTATGGCTACACCTTC. Its translation: CASSFQIANYGYTF.

This clone was seen a few times. The chain recombines TRBV4-3 with TRBJ2-1; 8 bases map to TRBD2. CDR1 is LGHNA, CDR2 YSLEER, per germline. J lost 5 bases, V lost 1 base, and 4 bases had no gene match. The CDR3 has 15 residues. The CDR3, as DNA: TGCGCCAGCAGCCAAGTTAGCGGGGCTCACAATGAGCAGTTCTTC. Translation gives CASSQVSGAHNEQFF.

This clone has just a few counts. The genes are TRBV2 and TRBJ2-5; tentative D call: TRBD1 (6 bases). V shed 5 bases and J shed 3 bases, with 10 bases lying between them. The germline V gene encodes CDR1 SNHLY and CDR2 FYNNEI. CDR3 length: 13 residues. Here the CDR3 reads CASSRTEKETQYF. DNA for the CDR3: TGTGCCAGCAGTCGGACAGAAAAAGAGACCCAGTACTTC.

The chain joins TRBV30 to TRBJ1-4, with D perhaps matching TRBD1 (6 bases). The CDR3 loop spans 14 amino acids. Germline values: CDR1 GTSNPN, CDR2 SVGIG (reference sequence). V lost 3 bases and J lost 7, with 15 bases in between. In DNA, the CDR3 is TGTGCCTGGAGAAGTCAGGGGTCTGTTGAAAAACTGTTTTTT. Translation gives CAWRSQGSVEKLFF. Full variable domain (rest looked up from reference TRBV30 and TRBJ1-4): SQTIHQWPATLVQPVGSPLSLECTVEGTSNPNLYWYRQAAGRGLQLLFYSVGIGQISSEVPQNLSASRPQDRQFILSSKKLLLSDSGFYLCAWRSQGSVEKLFFGSGTQLSVL.

The rearrangement links TRBV4-3 to TRBJ2-7, with 8 positions matching TRBD1. The CDR3 totals 15 residues. Germline V gene data show CDR1 as LGHNA and CDR2 as YSLEER. Trimming cost V 1 base and J 2 bases; bases outside gene matches: 4. The chain's CDR3 is CASSQGTGSPYEQYF. CDR3 coding DNA: TGCGCCAGCAGCCAAGGGACAGGGTCACCCTACGAGCAGTACTTC.

The genes are TRBV11-3 and TRBJ2-2, with D possibly being TRBD1 or TRBD2 (5 bases each). The V gene's germline CDR1 is SGHNT and CDR2 YENEEA. V lost 1 base and J lost 7, with 10 bases in between. The CDR3 totals 14 residues. The CDR3, as DNA: TGTGCCAGCAGCTTAGTAAGAGGGGACGGGGAGCTGTTTTTT. It translates to CASSLVRGDGELFF. The entire variable domain, with the rest obtained from reference TRBV11-3 and TRBJ2-2, is as follows: EAGVVQSPRYKIIEKKQPVAFWCNPISGHNTLYWYLQNLGQGPELLIRYENEEAVDDSQLPKDRFSAERLKGVDSTLKIQPAELGDSAVYLCASSLVRGDGELFFGEGSRLTVL.

The table lists this clone with a few counts. CDR3 amino acids: CASGGTAYEQYF. DNA for the CDR3: TGTGCCAGCGGAGGGACAGCCTACGAGCAGTACTTC. The chain employs TRBV7-9 and TRBJ2-7, with TRBD1 as a possible D gene (7 bases). V dropped 8 bases and J dropped 2 bases, with 10 bases sitting between them. The CDR3 is 12 residues long. Germline V gene sequence: CDR1 SEHNR, CDR2 FQNEAQ (reference sequence). Full variable domain (remainder filled in from reference TRBV7-9 and TRBJ2-7): DTGVSQNPRHKITKRGQNVTFRCDPISEHNRLYWYRQTLGQGPEFLTYFQNEAQLEKSRLLSDRFSAERPKGSFSTLEIQRTEQGDSAMYLCASGGTAYEQYFGPGTRLTVT.

This clone was picked up a small number of times. The J gene is TRBJ1-1, the V gene TRBV19, with a tentative D call TRBD1 (6 bases). V gave up 0 bases and J gave up 1 base, with 9 bases separating them. This CDR3 is 15 amino acids long. CDR1 LNHDA and CDR2 SQIVND come from the germline V gene (reference sequence). Written as DNA, the CDR3 is TGTGCCAGTAGTATAGAAGGCAGGGGGAACACTGAAGCTTTCTTT. Its protein product is CASSIEGRGNTEAFF.

This chain connects TRBV30 to TRBJ2-1, with a tentative D call TRBD1 (6 bases). This CDR3 has 12 amino acids. Trimming took 3 bases from V and 13 from J, leaving 16 bases between them. Germline V gene lookup returns CDR1 GTSNPN and CDR2 SVGIG (reference sequence). DNA for the CDR3: TGTGCCTGGAGCGCAGGGGTGGGGACCCAGTTCTTC. Protein sequence: CAWSAGVGTQFF.

This rearrangement joins TRBV7-8 to TRBJ2-6, with a possible D match to TRBD1 (6 bases). Germline V gives CDR1 SGHVS, CDR2 FQNEAQ. The CDR3 extends over 15 amino acids. Trimming stripped 7 bases from V and 0 bases from J, with 10 bases between. CDR3 sequence: CASTWDNSGANVLTF. DNA of the CDR3: TGTGCCAGCACCTGGGACAACTCTGGGGCCAACGTCCTGACTTTC.

The CDR3 loop is CASSLGIGTSEDTQYF. Here the CDR3 DNA reads TGTGCCAGCAGCTTGGGGATAGGGACTAGCGAGGATACGCAGTATTTT. The chain is built from TRBV7-9 and TRBJ2-3; TRBD2 matches at 10 bases. Germline V CDR1 and CDR2: SEHNR, FQNEAQ (reference sequence). J lost 6 bases, V lost 3 bases, and 9 bases had no gene match. This CDR3 has 16 residues.

In the case of this clone: Other nucleotide sequences from this sample produce the same CDR3. The genes are TRBV5-4 and TRBJ1-2, with TRBD1 as a possible D gene (5 bases). Trimming pared 3 bases from V and 2 bases from J, leaving 11 bases between. Germline CDR1 is SGHNT and CDR2 is YYREEE (reference sequence). The CDR3 is 14 amino acids. The CDR3 region is CASSSGTANYGYTF. In DNA, the CDR3 is TGTGCCAGCAGCTCCGGGACGGCCAACTATGGCTACACCTTC.

The chain joins TRBV5-8 to TRBJ1-1; a weak D match, TRBD1 (5 bases). Germline V CDR1 and CDR2: SGHTS, YDEGEE. V lost 4 bases and J 4 bases, leaving 14 bases between the germline ends. This CDR3 is 14 amino acids long. The CDR3 nucleotides are TGTGCCAGCAGCGTGGATAGGAGGGGCACTGAAGCTTTCTTT. It translates to CASSVDRRGTEAFF.

The rearrangement joins TRBV7-2 to TRBJ2-7; 9 bases agree with TRBD1. CDR3 length: 15 residues. V lost 5 bases to trimming and J lost 1 base; unmatched junction nucleotides: 6. The V gene's germline CDR1 is SGHTA and CDR2 FQGNSA. The CDR3 DNA reads as TGTGCCAGCAGCGGAGGACAGGGGCTGTCCTACGAGCAGTACTTC. Protein sequence: CASSGGQGLSYEQYF.

This clone was picked up many times. The chain links TRBV10-3 to TRBJ2-4, with TRBD2 identical over 7 bases. With 11 bases clipped from V and 0 bases from J, the junction kept 4 bases outside the gene matches. This CDR3 comprises 13 residues. Germline CDR1 and CDR2: ENHRY and SYGVKD. Written as DNA, the CDR3 is TGTGCCGTACTAGCGTTAGCCAAAAACATTCAGTACTTC. It yields the protein CAVLALAKNIQYF.

This clone was recorded a few times. This chain links TRBV7-2 with TRBJ1-5; perhaps TRBD1 as D (5 bases). The CDR3 totals 15 residues. The ends were cut back, 4 bases at V and 0 bases at J, with 10 bases in the middle. The germline gives CDR1 SGHTA, CDR2 FQGNSA. In DNA, the CDR3 is TGTGCCAGCAGCTCCGGGGCGTATAGCAATCAGCCCCAGCATTTT. Its translation: CASSSGAYSNQPQHF. The variable domain in full, with the rest retrieved from reference TRBV7-2 and TRBJ1-5, is GAGVSQSPSNKVTEKGKDVELRCDPISGHTALYWYRQSLGQGLEFLIYFQGNSAPDKSGLPSDRFSAERTGGSVSTLTIQRTQQEDSAVYLCASSSGAYSNQPQHFGDGTRLSIL.

The chain employs TRBV27 and TRBJ2-1; tentatively, D is TRBD1 (6 bases). V was trimmed by 7 bases and J by 10 bases, leaving 17 bases between them. This CDR3 comprises 13 residues. The germline V gene encodes CDR1 MNHEY and CDR2 SMNVEV (reference sequence). In DNA, the CDR3 is TGTGCCAGCACCCCAATGCCCAGGGGAGAGCAGTTCTTC. It specifies CASTPMPRGEQFF.

The rearrangement joins TRBV5-1 to TRBJ1-2, with 7 nucleotides matching TRBD1. Per the germline V gene, CDR1 is SGHRS and CDR2 is YFSETQ. The CDR3 runs to 16 residues. The junction had 14 bases not matched to a gene; V was cut back by 7 bases and J by 2 bases. CDR3 region: CASAHTELTGNYGYTF. Here the CDR3 DNA reads TGCGCCAGCGCTCATACGGAACTGACAGGGAACTATGGCTACACCTTC.

This clone was seen at least ten times. This chain connects TRBV4-2 to TRBJ2-3; maybe TRBD2 (5 bases). The V end lost 0 bases, the J end lost 2 bases, and 9 bases lay between the germline ends. Germline V gene sequence: CDR1 LGHNA, CDR2 YNFKEQ. The CDR3 is made up of 15 amino acids. The CDR3 here is CASSQDETNTDTQYF. The DNA for the CDR3 is TGTGCCAGCAGCCAAGATGAGACTAACACAGATACGCAGTATTTT.

This sequence joins TRBV5-1 and TRBJ1-1; D possibly corresponds to TRBD1 (5 bases). CDR1 SGHRS and CDR2 YFSETQ come from the germline V gene. Trimming pared 4 bases from V and 0 bases from J, leaving 13 bases between. The CDR3 sequence is 15 residues long. CDR3: CASSPHRGLNTEAFF. The CDR3 coding sequence is TGCGCCAGCAGCCCCCATAGGGGATTGAACACTGAAGCTTTCTTT.

This clone has more than one count but fewer than ten. V gene TRBV6-5 combines with J gene TRBJ2-7; D is unclear. The CDR3 extends over 13 amino acids. Germline lookup yields CDR1 MNHEY and CDR2 SVGAGI. V lost 2 bases and J lost 3, with 8 bases in between. The CDR3 bases are TGTGCCAGCAGTTACCATACGGGCTACGAGCAGTACTTC. Its protein product is CASSYHTGYEQYF.

V and J are TRBV9 and TRBJ2-2, with unresolved D. V was clipped by 0 bases and J by 0 bases, with 9 bases between them. Per germline, CDR1 SGDLS and CDR2 YYNGEE. The length of the CDR3 is 16 residues. The CDR3 spells CASSVGAEPNTGELFF. For the CDR3, the DNA is TGTGCCAGCAGCGTAGGGGCAGAACCGAACACCGGGGAGCTGTTTTTT.

The chain is built from TRBV18 and TRBJ1-2; 12 nucleotides align to TRBD1. Per the germline V gene, CDR1 is KGHSH and CDR2 is LQKENI. This CDR3 spans 15 amino acids. V lost 3 bases, J lost 8 bases, and 7 bases stayed unmatched. DNA for the CDR3: TGTGCCAGCTCACCCGGGACAGGGGGCATGGAAGGCTACACCTTC. As protein: CASSPGTGGMEGYTF.

This clone has more than one count but fewer than ten. The chain uses TRBV2 and TRBJ1-6; 8 bases map to TRBD1. V shed 8 bases, J shed 4 bases, and the junction held 7 bases outside the gene matches. Germline V lookup: CDR1 SNHLY, CDR2 FYNNEI. CDR3 length: 15 amino acids. The CDR3 nucleotides are TGTGCCAGCCGCGTACAGGGGGATTATAATTCACCCCTCCACTTT. Protein: CASRVQGDYNSPLHF.

The chain uses TRBV11-2 and TRBJ2-7; 8 bases agree with TRBD1. The V gene end was trimmed by 6 bases and the J gene end by 4 bases; junction bases not matched to a gene: 8. The CDR3 runs 14 residues. The germline V gene encodes CDR1 SGHAT and CDR2 FQNNGV. The CDR3, as DNA: TGTGCCAGCAGATTCTCAGGGGGCTTTTACGAGCAGTACTTC. Protein sequence: CASRFSGGFYEQYF.

The sample holds a few counts of this clone. V usage is TRBV28 and J usage is TRBJ1-1; no clear D gene. The CDR3 is 14 residues long. The germline V and J ends were trimmed by 7 bases and 7 bases, with 19 bases remaining between them. Germline V gene sequence: CDR1 MDHEN, CDR2 SYDVKM. Here the CDR3 reads CASTYPKVRNEAFF. For the CDR3, the DNA is TGTGCCAGCACTTACCCCAAGGTCAGAAATGAAGCTTTCTTT.

The sample holds a few counts of this clone. V is TRBV7-2 and J is TRBJ2-7; weak D call: TRBD2 (6 bases). Trimming removed 0 bases from V and 5 bases from J, with 11 bases in between. CDR3 length equals 14 residues. Germline CDR1 is SGHTA and CDR2 is FQGNSA. CDR3 sequence: CASSLAPSEDEQYF. The CDR3 bases are TGTGCCAGCAGCTTAGCCCCTAGCGAGGACGAGCAGTACTTC. The variable domain in full, with the rest retrieved from reference TRBV7-2 and TRBJ2-7, is GAGVSQSPSNKVTEKGKDVELRCDPISGHTALYWYRQSLGQGLEFLIYFQGNSAPDKSGLPSDRFSAERTGGSVSTLTIQRTQQEDSAVYLCASSLAPSEDEQYFGPGTRLTVT.

This chain links TRBV11-2 with TRBJ1-6; possible D gene TRBD1, 5 bases. Germline V gene sequence: CDR1 SGHAT, CDR2 FQNNGV. V was pared by 4 bases and J by 7 bases, with 11 bases between. This CDR3 has 14 residues. The CDR3 region has the DNA TGTGCCAGCAGCTCAGGCGGGGCAAATTCACCCCTCCACTTT. Translated: CASSSGGANSPLHF.

The chain has TRBV27 and TRBJ2-7; D is possibly TRBD1 or TRBD2 (6 bases each). CDR3 size: 12 residues. V lost 5 bases and J lost 5, with 10 bases in between. Looked up from germline, CDR1 is MNHEY and CDR2 is SMNVEV (reference sequence). CDR3 sequence: CASSIRGDEQYF. The CDR3 coding sequence is TGTGCCAGCAGTATAAGGGGGGACGAGCAGTACTTC.